The clone carrying this T cell receptor (beta chain) has just a few counts. Its target is not known. The data were obtained in a study of response to subunit inactivated influenza vaccine. Study outcomes and limitations: Every seasonal influenza vaccination brings in few new T cells, the authors suggested.

TCRdb ran MiXCR on the RT-PCR reads and lists one entry per CDR3 protein. The sample has about 530,000 distinct CDR3 sequences; approximately 12% are singletons. The receptor was isolated from a man between 50 and 59 years old who received an inactivated influenza vaccine. The material sequenced was PBMCs from blood, taken roughly 6 weeks after vaccination.

CDR3 protein: CASSQREWDEQYF. DNA of the CDR3: TGTGCCAGCAGCCAACGGGAGTGGGACGAGCAGTACTTC. V and J are TRBV4-2 and TRBJ2-7; a weak D match, TRBD2 (6 bases). Germline CDR1 reads LGHNA; CDR2 reads YNFKEQ. V lost 2 bases, J lost 5 bases, and 10 bases lay in between. The CDR3 is 13 amino acids.